One sample yielded the 3 T cell receptor beta chains listed below, sequenced in a study of shared clonotypes between healthy human individuals. Here immunoSEQ multiplex PCR was the method, and the copy in TCRdb shows in-frame clones only, minus some. Of hundreds of thousands of clones listed, around 73% are singletons. Input material: memory CD4+ T cells sorted from blood. Documented subset: CD45RA-negative fraction. The receptors derive from a woman aged 25 to 39 in good health.

At least ten counts were recorded for this clone. The sample carries other DNA sequences with the same CDR3. The chain combines TRBV9 with TRBJ1-2; D gene ambiguous. The V gene's germline CDR1 is SGDLS and CDR2 YYNGEE. The V and J ends lost 2 bases and 2 bases respectively, with 7 bases between them. The CDR3 has 13 residues. CDR3: CASSVNRNYGYTF. The CDR3 DNA follows: TGTGCCAGCAGCGTTAACAGAAACTATGGCTACACCTTC.

V gene TRBV29-1 combines with J gene TRBJ2-7; 8 positions agree with TRBD1. Germline V gives CDR1 SQVTM, CDR2 ANQGSEA. After removal of 6 bases from V and 3 bases from J, the junction contained 34 bases not matched to a gene. The CDR3 consists of 22 residues. CDR3 sequence (DNA): TGCAGCGTCAAATTTACCGGGACAGGATTCCCTAACCGGGATACCTACTACTACGAGCAGTACTTC. This encodes CSVKFTGTGFPNRDTYYYEQYF.

The rearrangement links TRBV4-2 to TRBJ2-3; D might be TRBD2 (6 bases). Germline CDR1 LGHNA, CDR2 YNFKEQ. V lost 2 bases and J 6 bases, leaving 12 bases between the germline ends. The CDR3 consists of 14 residues. As DNA, the CDR3 is TGTGCCAGCAGCCAAAATGGCGGGACCGATACGCAGTATTTT. Translation: CASSQNGGTDTQYF.